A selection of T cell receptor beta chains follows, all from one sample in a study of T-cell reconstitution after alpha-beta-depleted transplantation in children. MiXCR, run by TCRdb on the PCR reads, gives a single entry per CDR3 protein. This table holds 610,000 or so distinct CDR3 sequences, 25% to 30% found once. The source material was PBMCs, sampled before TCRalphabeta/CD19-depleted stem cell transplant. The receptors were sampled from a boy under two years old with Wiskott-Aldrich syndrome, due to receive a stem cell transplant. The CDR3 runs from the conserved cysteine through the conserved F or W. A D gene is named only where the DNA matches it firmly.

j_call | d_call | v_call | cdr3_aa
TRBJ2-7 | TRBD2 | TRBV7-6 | CASSVRTSGREGGEQYF
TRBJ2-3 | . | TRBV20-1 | CSAQRKLLPSTDTQYF
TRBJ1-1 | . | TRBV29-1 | CSVERLADTEAFF
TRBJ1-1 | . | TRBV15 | CATSPRDRTNTEAFF
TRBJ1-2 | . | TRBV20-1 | CSPLQLFRSNYGYTF
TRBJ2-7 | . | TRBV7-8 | CASSLGGVIRNGEQYF
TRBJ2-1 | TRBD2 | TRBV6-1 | CASSTSGRGSNEQFF
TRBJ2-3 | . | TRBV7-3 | CASSFGTQGRGTQYF
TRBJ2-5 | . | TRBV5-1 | CASSPNQETQYF
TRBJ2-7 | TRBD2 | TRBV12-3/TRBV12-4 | CASSLDSGIRYEQYF
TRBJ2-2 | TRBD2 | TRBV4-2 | CASSPALAGQTGELFF
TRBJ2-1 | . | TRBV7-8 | CASSQLIGSSYNEQFF
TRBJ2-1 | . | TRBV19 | CASNGLASYNEQLF
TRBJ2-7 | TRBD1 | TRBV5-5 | CASSLRGTGGGYEQYF
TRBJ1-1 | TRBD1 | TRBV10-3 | CAIKAGGIGTEAFF
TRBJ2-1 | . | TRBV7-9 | CASSLVGIPYNEQFF
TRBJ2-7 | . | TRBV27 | CASSIRDSSYEQYF
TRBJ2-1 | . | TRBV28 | CASSSDEQFF
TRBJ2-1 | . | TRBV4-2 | CASSQGMRSSYNEQFF
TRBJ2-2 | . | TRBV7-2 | CASRPGGNSNTGELFF
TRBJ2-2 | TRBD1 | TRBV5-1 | CASSPDRPGELFF
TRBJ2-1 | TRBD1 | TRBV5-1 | CASRLLTGDNEQFF
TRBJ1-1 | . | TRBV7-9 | CASSLKDGIRGGGAFF
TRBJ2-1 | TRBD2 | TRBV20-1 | CSATRLAGDSRGSSYNEQFF
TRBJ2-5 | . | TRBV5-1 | CASSSLRPRGTQYF
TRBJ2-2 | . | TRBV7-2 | CASSGRTTNTGELFF
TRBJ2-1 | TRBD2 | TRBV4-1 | CASSQDIGAVSGTF
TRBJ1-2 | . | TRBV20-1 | CSARDPTNTYGYTF
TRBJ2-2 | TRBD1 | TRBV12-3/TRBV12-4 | CASNRGLLNPGELFF
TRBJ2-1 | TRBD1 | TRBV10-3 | CAISETGGGYNEQFF
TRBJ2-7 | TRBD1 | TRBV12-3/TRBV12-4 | CASSYGQATYEQYF
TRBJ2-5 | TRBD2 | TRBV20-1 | CSVLSGITETQYF
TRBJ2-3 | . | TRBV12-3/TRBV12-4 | CASSQEVGTPRDF
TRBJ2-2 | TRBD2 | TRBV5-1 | CASSLDGGSNTGELFF
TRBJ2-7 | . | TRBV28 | CASRARQSSYEQYF
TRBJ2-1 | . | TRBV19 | CASRGREEYNEQFF
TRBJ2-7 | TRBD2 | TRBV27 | CASSLDAGGPYEQYF
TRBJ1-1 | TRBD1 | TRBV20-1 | CSARAVQGGAEAFF
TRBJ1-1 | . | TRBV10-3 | CAISESDSITEAFF
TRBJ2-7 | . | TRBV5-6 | CASSLRQSYEQYF
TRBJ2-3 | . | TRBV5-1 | CASSYRETGTDTQYF
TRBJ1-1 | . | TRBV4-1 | CASSQDPGGRTEAFF
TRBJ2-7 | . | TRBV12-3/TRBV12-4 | CASSFRGRSNEQYF
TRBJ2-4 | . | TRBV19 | CASSIMGNSAAQQDIQYF
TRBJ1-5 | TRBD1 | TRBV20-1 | CSAQDRGRRNQPQHF
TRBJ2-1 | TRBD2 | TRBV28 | CASSPGTSWNEQFF
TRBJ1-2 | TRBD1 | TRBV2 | CASSESGQGSYGYTF
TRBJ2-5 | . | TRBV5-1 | CASSLGWRETQYF
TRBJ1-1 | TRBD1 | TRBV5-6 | CASNQQGLTEAFF
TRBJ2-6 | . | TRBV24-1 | CAIKGESGANVLTF
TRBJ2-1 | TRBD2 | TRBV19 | CASSILAGGVNEQFF
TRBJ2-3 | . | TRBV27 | CASSPRWERTDTQYF
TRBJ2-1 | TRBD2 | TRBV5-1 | CASSRSSSGSSNEQFF
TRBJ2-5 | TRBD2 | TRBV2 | CASSDILRTSGPQYF
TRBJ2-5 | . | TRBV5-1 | CASSTEGETQYF
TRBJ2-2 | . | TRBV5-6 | CASSLGLTGRELFF
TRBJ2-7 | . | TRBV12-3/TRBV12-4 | CASSPVGASIIYEQYF
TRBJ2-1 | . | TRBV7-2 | CASSLEMAYNEQFF